The 20 T cell receptor beta chains below come from one sample, sequenced in a study of blood T cell repertoires in COVID-19. The data were produced by immunoSEQ multiplex PCR, yet TCRdb's version contains in-frame clones alone and is incomplete. Of about 370,000 clones in the sample, roughly nine tenths were seen once. The material sequenced was peripheral blood. These receptor sequences come from a woman in her twenties or thirties with COVID-19, enrolled during active disease.

The chain couples TRBV6-2 or TRBV6-3 to TRBJ2-3, with 9 bases matching TRBD1. This CDR3 has 17 amino acids. Per germline, CDR1 MNHEY and CDR2 SVGEGT. Germline trimming cut 4 bases from V and 0 bases from J; bases unmatched to any gene: 8. The CDR3 DNA is TGTGCCAGCAGTTTCCAGATGGGACAGGGAAGCACAGATACGCAGTATTTT. This translates into CASSFQMGQGSTDTQYF.

This chain links TRBV29-1 with TRBJ2-7; TRBD1 agrees at 7 bases. Per the germline V gene, CDR1 is SQVTM and CDR2 is ANQGSEA. This CDR3 is built from 12 residues. J lost 3 bases, V lost 4 bases, and 3 bases had no gene match. CDR3 DNA sequence: TGCAGCGTTGTTGGGGACAGCTACGAGCAGTACTTC. Translating gives CSVVGDSYEQYF.

In its sample, this clone was seen once. The chain combines TRBV3-1 (or the pseudogene TRBV3-2) with TRBJ2-1; no clear D. The CDR3 runs to 16 residues. The germline CDR1 and CDR2 sequences are LGHDT and YNNKEL (reference sequence). The germline V and J ends were trimmed by 8 bases and 1 base, with 18 bases remaining between them. The CDR3 coding sequence is TGTGCCAGCTCCGATGAGGAATTACGATCCTACAATGAGCAGTTCTTC. Its protein is CASSDEELRSYNEQFF.

This chain connects TRBV28 to TRBJ1-5; 7 nucleotides match TRBD1. Losses at the gene ends were 5 bases for V and 6 bases for J; bases not matched to a gene: 16. This CDR3 region has 17 residues. Germline V lookup: CDR1 MDHEN, CDR2 SYDVKM. This CDR3 is CASSLTNRRGRAQPQHF. The CDR3 bases are TGTGCCAGCAGTCTAACGAACCGCAGGGGGAGAGCTCAGCCCCAGCATTTT.

The gene calls are TRBV4-3 and TRBJ2-2, with D uncertain. Germline values: CDR1 LGHNA, CDR2 YSLEER. This CDR3 region has 20 residues. Trimming took off 4 bases at V and 0 bases at J, with 24 bases between the two ends. CDR3 sequence (DNA): TGCGCCAGCAGCCGTCGGTTATCTCACCCCTTAGTCGCGAACACCGGGGAGCTGTTTTTT. It translates to CASSRRLSHPLVANTGELFF.

The chain joins TRBV7-2 to TRBJ1-4; 7 bases line up with TRBD1. Trimming at V came to 6 bases and at J to 5 bases, leaving 6 bases not matched to a gene. The CDR3 spans 14 residues. Germline-derived CDR1 and CDR2 are SGHTA and FQGNSA. CDR3 coding DNA: TGTGCCAGCAGACCGGGACAGACGAATGAAAAACTGTTTTTT. Encoded protein: CASRPGQTNEKLFF. Variable domain in full (rest from reference TRBV7-2 and TRBJ1-4): GAGVSQSPSNKVTEKGKDVELRCDPISGHTALYWYRQSLGQGLEFLIYFQGNSAPDKSGLPSDRFSAERTGGSVSTLTIQRTQQEDSAVYLCASRPGQTNEKLFFGSGTQLSVL.

The chain employs TRBV5-4 and TRBJ2-1; D unresolved. Germline CDR1 is SGHNT and CDR2 is YYREEE (reference sequence). V lost 0 bases and J lost 6, with 10 bases in between. The CDR3 contains 14 residues. CDR3 amino acids: CASSLDLESNEQFF. In DNA, the CDR3 is TGTGCCAGCAGCTTGGACCTAGAGTCCAATGAGCAGTTCTTC. Full variable domain (outside the CDR3, taken from reference TRBV5-4 and TRBJ2-1): ETGVTQSPTHLIKTRGQQVTLRCSSQSGHNTVSWYQQALGQGPQFIFQYYREEENGRGNFPPRFSGLQFPNYSSELNVNALELDDSALYLCASSLDLESNEQFFGPGTRLTVL.

This chain joins TRBV27 and TRBJ2-5; 8 bases line up with TRBD1. The germline gives CDR1 MNHEY, CDR2 SMNVEV (reference sequence). V shed 5 bases, J shed 1 base, and the junction held 9 bases outside the gene matches. The CDR3 length is 16 residues. CDR3 in DNA: TGTGCCAGCAGTCTCCTCGCGACAGGGGCCCAAGAGACCCAGTACTTC. This sequence encodes CASSLLATGAQETQYF.

This clone came up once. V and J are TRBV6-5 and TRBJ1-1, with TRBD1 matching 7 bases. Per the germline V gene, CDR1 is MNHEY and CDR2 is SVGAGI. The J segment lost 4 bases and the V segment lost 6 bases, leaving 5 bases of the junction unmatched. The CDR3 extends over 13 amino acids. CDR3 sequence reads: CASSRDSLTEAFF. CDR3 DNA sequence: TGTGCCAGCAGCCGGGACAGCCTCACTGAAGCTTTCTTT.

V gene TRBV6-2 or TRBV6-3 combines with J gene TRBJ2-3; 9 bases line up with TRBD2. The germline gives CDR1 MNHEY, CDR2 SVGEGT. This CDR3 has 14 residues. With 4 bases clipped from V and 10 bases from J, the junction kept 9 bases outside the gene matches. CDR3 amino acids: CASSSSSGGRAQYF. The DNA for the CDR3 is TGTGCCAGCAGTTCCAGCAGCGGGGGGCGGGCGCAGTATTTT.

This chain joins TRBV4-1 and TRBJ1-6; no clear D gene. Between the trimmed V and J ends, which lost 1 base and 0 bases, there was a span of 10 bases. The CDR3 length is 17 residues. Germline V CDR1 and CDR2: MGHRA, YSYEKL. For the CDR3, the DNA is TGCGCCAGCAGCCAAGGGCAGGCACTCTCCTATAATTCACCCCTCCACTTT. It translates to CASSQGQALSYNSPLHF.

The V and J genes are TRBV4-3 and TRBJ2-3; D is unresolved. The CDR3 runs 15 residues. The V gene's germline CDR1 is LGHNA and CDR2 YSLEER. The V and J ends lost 5 bases and 6 bases respectively, with 18 bases between them. CDR3 sequence reads: CASSKTELTSDTQYF. The CDR3 nucleotides read TGCGCCAGCAGCAAGACTGAACTCACCTCGGATACGCAGTATTTT.

The chain has TRBV5-5 and TRBJ1-1, with 7 bases fitting TRBD1. The CDR3 extends over 14 amino acids. V lost 3 bases and J lost 1; bases outside the gene matches: 3. The V gene's germline CDR1 is SGHKS and CDR2 YYEKEE (reference sequence). In DNA, the CDR3 is TGTGCCAGCAGCTGGGGACAGACGAACACTGAAGCTTTCTTT. Protein sequence: CASSWGQTNTEAFF.

The count of this clone is one. The chain carries TRBV7-2 and TRBJ1-1; 7 bases align to TRBD1. Germline V lookup: CDR1 SGHTA, CDR2 FQGNSA. CDR3 length: 14 amino acids. J gave up 0 bases and V 5 bases, and 3 bases lay outside the gene matches. The CDR3 DNA is TGTGCCAGCAGCCAGGACAGGATGAACACTGAAGCTTTCTTT. Encoded protein: CASSQDRMNTEAFF.

The chain combines TRBV6-5 with TRBJ2-7, with 8 bases matching TRBD1. CDR1 and CDR2 from the germline V gene are MNHEY and SVGAGI. This CDR3 spans 16 amino acids. Trimming removed 4 bases from V and 3 bases from J; junction bases left unmatched: 11. CDR3 amino acids: CASSLGPTGVGYEQYF. In nucleotides, the CDR3 is TGTGCCAGCAGTTTGGGACCGACAGGGGTGGGCTACGAGCAGTACTTC.

The chain links TRBV7-2 to TRBJ2-2; TRBD1 agrees at 8 bases. With 1 base clipped from V and 6 bases from J, the junction kept 4 bases outside the gene matches. This CDR3 has 15 residues. Germline CDR1 SGHTA, CDR2 FQGNSA. The CDR3 protein is CASSLDTGGAGELFF. The CDR3 DNA reads as TGTGCCAGCAGCTTAGATACAGGGGGTGCCGGGGAGCTGTTTTTT. The entire variable domain, with the rest obtained from reference TRBV7-2 and TRBJ2-2, is as follows: GAGVSQSPSNKVTEKGKDVELRCDPISGHTALYWYRQSLGQGLEFLIYFQGNSAPDKSGLPSDRFSAERTGGSVSTLTIQRTQQEDSAVYLCASSLDTGGAGELFFGEGSRLTVL.

The rearrangement links TRBV7-9 to TRBJ2-7; 15 nucleotides match TRBD2. The CDR3 sequence is 15 residues long. J was trimmed by 7 bases and V by 5 bases; bases with no gene match: 6. Per germline, CDR1 SEHNR and CDR2 FQNEAQ (reference sequence). The CDR3 sequence: CASSLGLAGGGEQYV. CDR3 sequence (DNA): TGTGCCAGCAGCCTTGGACTAGCGGGAGGGGGGGAGCAGTACGTC.

The chain joins TRBV4-1 to TRBJ2-3, with 8 positions matching TRBD2. Germline V gene data show CDR1 as MGHRA and CDR2 as YSYEKL. This CDR3 has 17 amino acids. J gave up 4 bases and V 1 base, and 10 bases lay outside the gene matches. For the CDR3, the DNA is TGCGCCAGCAGCCAAGGTCGGTTGGGCGGGAGGCCAGATACGCAGTATTTT. Amino acids: CASSQGRLGGRPDTQYF.

The V and J genes are TRBV4-1 and TRBJ2-7, with 7 positions matching TRBD2. The junction had 3 bases not matched to a gene; V was cut back by 1 base and J by 6 bases. The CDR3 is 13 residues long. CDR1 is MGHRA and CDR2 is YSYEKL in the germline V gene. The CDR3 is CASSQGLASEQYV. The CDR3 coding sequence is TGCGCCAGCAGCCAAGGACTAGCCTCCGAGCAGTACGTC.

This sequence joins TRBV11-3 and TRBJ2-2, with D tentatively TRBD1 (6 bases). V lost 4 bases and J 8 bases, leaving 17 bases between the germline ends. This CDR3 has 15 amino acids. Germline-derived CDR1 and CDR2 are SGHNT and YENEEA. The CDR3 nucleotides read TGTGCCAGCAGCTCCGCACAGGGAACGAGAGGGGAGCTGTTTTTT. Translation gives CASSSAQGTRGELFF.